This entry features one T cell receptor (beta chain) sequence. Study processing details: From reference gene primer amplification, estimates of nucleated cell counts were derived. Profiled with immunoSEQ multiplex PCR; TCRdb holds only in-frame clones, not every one. V and J calls and clone size are copied from that table; D and trimming were computed from the DNA. The sample comprises tens of thousands of clones, about 88% of which are singletons, and 8.5% rests with the top ten. The germline gives CDR1 SGHDT, CDR2 YYEEEE. V was shortened by 2 bases and J by 8 bases, with 13 bases between the two germline ends. The CDR3 is 13 amino acids. The entry originates in a study of blood T cell repertoires in COVID-19. Study summary: Donors in the United States, Italy and Spain gave samples during acute or convalescent COVID-19. PBMCs, B-cell-depleted T cells, or T cells provided the cDNA or gDNA that made up the material.

This TCR was recovered from a man aged 60 to 75 with active COVID-19. The chain uses TRBV5-6 and TRBJ1-2; D is perhaps TRBD1 (6 bases). Sequencing was performed on peripheral blood. The CDR3 DNA sequence: TGTGCCAGCAGCTTCACAGGGTCAGAAGGCTACACCTTC. Translation gives CASSFTGSEGYTF.